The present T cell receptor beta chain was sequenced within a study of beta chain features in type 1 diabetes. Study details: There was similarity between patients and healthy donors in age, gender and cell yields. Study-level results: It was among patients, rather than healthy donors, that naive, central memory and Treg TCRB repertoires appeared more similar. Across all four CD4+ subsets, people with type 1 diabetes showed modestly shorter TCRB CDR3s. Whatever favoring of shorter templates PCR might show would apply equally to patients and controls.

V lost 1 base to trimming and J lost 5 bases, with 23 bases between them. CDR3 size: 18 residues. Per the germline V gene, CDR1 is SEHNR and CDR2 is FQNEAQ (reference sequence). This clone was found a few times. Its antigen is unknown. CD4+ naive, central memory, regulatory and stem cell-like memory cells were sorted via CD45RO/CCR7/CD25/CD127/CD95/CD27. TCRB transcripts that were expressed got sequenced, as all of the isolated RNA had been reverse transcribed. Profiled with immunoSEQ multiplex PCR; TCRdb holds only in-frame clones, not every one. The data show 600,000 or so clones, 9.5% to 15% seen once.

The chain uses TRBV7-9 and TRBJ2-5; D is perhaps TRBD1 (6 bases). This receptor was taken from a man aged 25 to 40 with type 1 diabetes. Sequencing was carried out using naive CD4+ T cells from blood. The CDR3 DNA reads TGTGCCAGCAGCTTAGAGTTCGGTTTTGGGGGCGACGGGGAGACCCAGTACTTC. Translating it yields CASSLEFGFGGDGETQYF.